Sequencing of this TCR beta chain was carried out in a study of blood T cell repertoires in COVID-19. Study overall: Acute and convalescent COVID-19 samples came from the United States, Italy and Spain. Sample material is recorded as cDNA or gDNA derived from T cells, B-cell-depleted T cells, or PBMCs.

In the original analysis: For nucleated cells, counts were estimated from reference gene primer amplification. Profiled with immunoSEQ multiplex PCR; TCRdb holds only in-frame clones, not every one. That table is the source of V, J and clone size, and D and trimming were worked out from the DNA. The repertoire consists of roughly 15,000 clones, with 85% to 90% occurring once and the leading ten covering roughly 2.9%. V was shortened by 11 bases and J by 8 bases, with 18 bases between the two germline ends. Looked up from germline, CDR1 is SEHNR and CDR2 is FQNEAQ (reference sequence). This CDR3 spans 12 amino acids.

The chain joins TRBV7-9 to TRBJ1-1; TRBD1 is a possible D gene (6 bases). The sequence was collected from a human donor in a cohort sampled during active COVID-19. What was sequenced was peripheral blood. The CDR3 region has the DNA TGTGCCGGCGAGTTAAGGACAGCAGAAGCTTTCTTT. Translated, it gives CAGELRTAEAFF. The entire variable domain, with the rest obtained from reference TRBV7-9 and TRBJ1-1, is as follows: DTGVSQNPRHKITKRGQNVTFRCDPISEHNRLYWYRQTLGQGPEFLTYFQNEAQLEKSRLLSDRFSAERPKGSFSTLEIQRTEQGDSAMYLCAGELRTAEAFFGQGTRLTVV.